The sequence of this T cell receptor beta chain was determined in a study of T cell responses to AZD1222 COVID-19 vaccine (dated by TCRdb to 2020 to 2023). Turning to the overall study: TCR sequencing was performed for 230 to 250 trial participants, of whom some 200 were given two doses of AZD1222 and around 25 were given two doses of MenACWY control vaccine. Trial participants were enrolled by age into subgroups of 18-55, 56-69 and 70-plus years, and roughly 150, 30 and 60 TCR-sequenced participants, respectively, were included in these subgroups.

Study-level results and caveats: The whole spike protein was spanned by vaccine-associated CD4 TCRs, and dominant responses were seen in regions 160-218 and 743-854. Epitopes outside the regions mutated in the B.1.351 and B.1.1.7 variants were reportedly recognized by nearly half of the unique spike-specific TCRs. Conclusions about previously exposed vaccinees are limited because only five or six AZD1222 recipients were SARS-CoV-2 seropositive at baseline. In the small 56-69-year group, the increase in depth fell short of significance, most likely because of low power. A significant rise in spike-specific TCR breadth and depth was observed after two AZD1222 doses relative to day 0 and relative to MenACWY recipients. Participants were mostly white British and included more females than males, and it was suggested by the authors that clonal diversity may have been underestimated. Because no day 14 peak-response samples were available, the repertoires could be characterized only after the peak T cell response.

The CDR3 regions of human TCRbeta chains were analyzed by immunosequencing. The original methods were these. TCRs in the repertoires were matched against a reference library of SARS-CoV-2-specific TCRs that had been generated with the MIRA antigen-specificity platform. Breadth was defined as the fraction of unique TCRs that were SARS-CoV-2-associated. Depth was defined as the fraction of total T cells that were SARS-CoV-2-associated. Using the MIRA data, each spike-specific TCR was assigned both to the spike region to which the TCR was reactive and to a CD4 or CD8 class. Log10-transformed breadth and depth values were compared by one-way ANOVA with Sidak's multiple comparisons tests. TCRdb provides this immuneACCESS table in a form limited to in-frame rearrangements. Some clones are lacking; in checked studies, under half of them reflect an unresolved V gene, and why the rest are absent is not known. That table gives V, J and clone size, and the DNA gave D and trimming. The sample profile shows fewer than 200,000 clones; about 91% of them were found once. The ten largest clones capture roughly 11% of the sample.

The CDR3 runs 17 amino acids, cysteine and phenylalanine included. Left in the record is the CDR3 DNA by itself, 51 bases read in frame from the first base. Looking up the germline V gene (reference sequence) yields CDR1 LNHDA and CDR2 SQIVND. Here V drops 4 bases and J drops 0 bases, and the junction holds 6 bases not matched to any gene. Explained via the paper, the time point label denotes: about 28 days (+/-7) after the second vaccine dose. AZD1222 recipients given second doses at about 4 weeks or at about 12 weeks were pooled, since spike-specific TCR depth and breadth were not found to differ between the two schedules. Vaccinee samples came from UK trials COV001 and COV002, including a single-blind randomized controlled phase 2/3 trial of AZD1222 (ChAdOx1 nCoV-19) in healthy adults. For TCRbeta chain sequencing, PBMC samples were collected from trial participants at day 0 and at day 28 after the second dose.

Concerning this clone itself: Its specific antigen is unknown. Base qualities are not recorded, but no much larger clone differs from it by a single base.

The sequenced sample was peripheral blood, obtained 28 days after the second AZD1222 dose. The chain couples TRBV19 to TRBJ2-3; TRBD2 matches 11 bases in the middle. The clonotype was recovered from an adult who received the AZD1222 COVID-19 vaccine. The sequence in DNA is TGTGCCAGTAGTAGGCTAGCGGGGGGTACTAGCACAGATACGCAGTATTTT. Translated, it gives CASSRLAGGTSTDTQYF.